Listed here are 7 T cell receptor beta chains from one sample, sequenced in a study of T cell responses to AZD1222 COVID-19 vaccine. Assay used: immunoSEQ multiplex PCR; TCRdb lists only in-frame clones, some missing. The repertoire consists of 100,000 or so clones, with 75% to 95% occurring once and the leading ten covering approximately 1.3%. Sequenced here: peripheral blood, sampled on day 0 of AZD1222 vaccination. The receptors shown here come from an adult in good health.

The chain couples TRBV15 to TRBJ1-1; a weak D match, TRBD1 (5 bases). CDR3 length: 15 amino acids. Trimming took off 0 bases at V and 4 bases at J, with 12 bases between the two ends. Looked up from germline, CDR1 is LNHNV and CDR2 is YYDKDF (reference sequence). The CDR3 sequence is CATSRERGFVTEAFF. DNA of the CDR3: TGTGCCACCAGCAGAGAACGGGGGTTTGTCACTGAAGCTTTCTTT.

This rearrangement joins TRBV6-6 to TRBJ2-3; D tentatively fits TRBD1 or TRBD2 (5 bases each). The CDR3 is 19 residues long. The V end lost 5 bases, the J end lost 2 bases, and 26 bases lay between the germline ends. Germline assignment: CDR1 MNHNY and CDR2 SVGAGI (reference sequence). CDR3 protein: CASSPGLRGQYPNTDTQYF. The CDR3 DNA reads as TGTGCCAGCAGTCCAGGGTTAAGAGGGCAATATCCCAACACAGATACGCAGTATTTT.

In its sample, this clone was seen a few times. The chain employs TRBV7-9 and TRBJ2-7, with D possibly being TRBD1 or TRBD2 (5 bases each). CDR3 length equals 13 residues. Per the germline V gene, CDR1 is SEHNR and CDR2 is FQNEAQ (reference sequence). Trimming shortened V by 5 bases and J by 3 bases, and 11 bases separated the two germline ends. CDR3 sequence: CASSHGDGYEQYF. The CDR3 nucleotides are TGTGCCAGCAGCCACGGGGACGGCTACGAGCAGTACTTC.

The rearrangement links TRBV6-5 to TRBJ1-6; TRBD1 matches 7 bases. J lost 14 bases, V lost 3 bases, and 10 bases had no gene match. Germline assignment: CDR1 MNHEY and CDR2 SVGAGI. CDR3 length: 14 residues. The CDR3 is CASSYRQAQGALHF. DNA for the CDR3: TGTGCCAGCAGTTATCGCCAGGCTCAGGGGGCCCTCCACTTT.

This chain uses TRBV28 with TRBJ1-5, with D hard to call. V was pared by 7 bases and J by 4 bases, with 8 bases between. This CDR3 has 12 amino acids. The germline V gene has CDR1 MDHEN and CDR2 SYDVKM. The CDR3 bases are TGTGCCAGCACTTTGATAAATCAGCCCCAGCATTTT. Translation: CASTLINQPQHF.

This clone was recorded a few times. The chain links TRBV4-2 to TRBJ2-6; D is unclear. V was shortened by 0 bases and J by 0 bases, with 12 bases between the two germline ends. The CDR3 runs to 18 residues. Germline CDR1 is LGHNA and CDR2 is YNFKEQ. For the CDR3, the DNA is TGTGCCAGCAGCCAAGATGCCCAACTTCACTCTGGGGCCAACGTCCTGACTTTC. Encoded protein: CASSQDAQLHSGANVLTF.

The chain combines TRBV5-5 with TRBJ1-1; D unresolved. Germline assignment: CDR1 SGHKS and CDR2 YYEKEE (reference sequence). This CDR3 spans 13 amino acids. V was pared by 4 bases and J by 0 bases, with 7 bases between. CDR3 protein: CASSPFMNTEAFF. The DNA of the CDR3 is TGTGCCAGCAGCCCCTTTATGAACACTGAAGCTTTCTTT.